The TCR beta chain under discussion was sequenced for a study of blood T cells in healthy people across ages (dated by TCRdb to the mid-2010s). Some background on the complete study: In model experiments, roughly one uniquely barcoded TCR beta cDNA molecule per two T cells was captured by template switching. Four age groups were formed from the donors: young (average roughly 15 years), middle-aged (just under 40), aged (roughly 56) and long-lived (less than 85). To track age-related changes in TCR beta repertoire diversity, the study relied on deep sequencing normalized with unique cDNA molecular identifiers. To avoid experimental bias, donors of different ages were distributed randomly across sequencing lanes. For two donors (one aged 18 to 29 and one aged 80 or older), the study analyzed two additional independent replicas of 1 million unique cDNA reads from the same blood draw. The paper as a whole reports these results and caveats: The CMV infection status of donors was not known, potentially confounding age-related changes in expanded clonotypes. A strong correlation was found between observed TCR beta diversity and the percentage of naive T cells measured by flow cytometry. Conclusive comparison of naive and antigen-experienced compartments was prevented by the profiling of bulk unsorted PBMCs. Compared with the aged group, more naive CD4+ T cells, fewer expanded clones and increased TCR diversity were shown by the long-lived group, suggesting age selection. Observed TCR beta diversity per million T cells fell roughly linearly with age, and a significant reduction was already apparent by age roughly 41. Estimates of total diversity based on one million sequenced T cells were considered lower bounds and underestimates.

Systemically healthy Caucasian individuals from Russia, some 40 in total and aged about 6 to 95 years, were included as donors. Ten milliliters of peripheral blood were drawn from each donor into EDTA-treated Vacutainer tubes. Ficoll-Paque density-gradient centrifugation was used to isolate PBMCs, with at least 6 million per sample. Total RNA was extracted from PBMCs with Trizol reagent, with at least 6 micrograms obtained per sample. For every donor, flow cytometry on a PBMC aliquot measured the percentage of naive CD45RAhigh/CD27high T cells. Preparation of the library involved 5' RACE. For sequencing, an Illumina HiSeq 2500 was employed. A second 7 to 11 cycle PCR used a sample-barcoded 5' primer and a J-beta primer mix. A unique molecular identifier was introduced onto each TCR beta cDNA molecule by a template-switch 5' adaptor carrying 12 random nucleotides. Each sample yielded at least 2.5 million CDR3-containing paired-end reads. The Mint cDNA synthesis kit, primed by a TRBC-specific oligonucleotide, was used to synthesize first-strand cDNA from all RNA. Following uracil-DNA glycosylase treatment, a first 18-cycle PCR with universal primers M1SS and BC2_uni_R was performed on all cDNA. On the authors' methods: For normalization, 1 million high-quality reads, each with a distinct molecular identifier, were randomly selected from each sample. Reads sharing molecular identifiers were discarded rather than binned into consensus sequences. MiTCR, run with a Q25 quality threshold and the strictest error-elimination algorithm, handled CDR3 identification, clonotype clustering and error correction. Lower-bound total TCR beta diversity was estimated with a nonparametric unseen species model using Euler transformation. The public reads were run again by TCRdb, first through fastp at Q25 and then through MiXCR, and only productive beta chains were kept. Every CDR3 protein is listed once, alongside the most common genes and DNA of its rows. The V and J calls and clone size are TCRdb's, not the authors'. The sample includes about 900,000 distinct CDR3 sequences, with around two thirds observed a single time. The leading ten clones occupy around 30% of the sample.

V trim: 4 bases; J trim: 1 base; unmatched bases: 0. Measured from the cysteine to the phenylalanine, the CDR3 is 14 residues long. Of the read, only the CDR3 DNA is kept; its 42 bases are in frame from base 1. CDR1 is given as MNHNS and CDR2 as SASEGT, both from the germline V gene. As concerns this clonotype: Its antigen target is currently unknown. Per-base quality was not reported, and no clone a single base away is much larger than it.

In this chain, TRBV6-1 is recombined with TRBJ1-5; 8 central nucleotides agree with TRBD1. The sequenced sample consisted of blood. The TCR sequence derives from a man in his thirties or forties in good health. The CDR3 corresponds to CASSGDRSNQPQHF. In nucleotides, the sequence is TGTGCCAGCAGTGGGGACAGGAGCAATCAGCCCCAGCATTTT.